What follows describes a single T cell receptor (beta chain). Its antigen is undetermined. This sample was taken from a study of OX40 agonist ivuxolimab in advanced cancers. Study summary: Head and neck, renal cell, melanoma or hepatocellular carcinoma were the cancers that dose-escalation patients had.

Trimming stripped 0 bases from V and 4 bases from J, with 9 bases between. This CDR3 contains 14 residues. Germline CDR1 reads LNHDA; CDR2 reads SQIVND (reference sequence). Study-wide results and limits: Relative to CD4+, CD8+ T cells held more expanded clones on average.

Assay: immunoSEQ multiplex PCR; the TCRdb copy retains only in-frame clones and omits some. The table has around 69,000 clones, 85% to 90% seen once. The origin of this receptor is an adult with an advanced solid tumor such as melanoma, head and neck, liver or kidney cancer. Specimen: CD4+ or CD8+ T cells sorted from blood, collected in a trial of the OX40 agonist ivuxolimab. This sequence joins TRBV19 and TRBJ2-5, with D possibly being TRBD2 (5 bases). Here the CDR3 reads CASSIDGGLETQYF. In DNA form, the CDR3 reads TGTGCCAGTAGTATAGATGGCGGGTTAGAGACCCAGTACTTC.